Below, 18 T cell receptor beta chains from the same sample are listed, as sequenced in a study of regulatory T cells in long-lasting Graves disease. Both iRepertoire HTBI primers and Arm-PCR of CDR3 regions were used to build the TCR beta libraries. TCRdb passed the multiplex PCR reads through MiXCR, listing each CDR3 protein once. The sample carries under 450,000 distinct CDR3 sequences, around 20% recorded once. Documented time point: persistent/refractory GD, antithyroid drugs over 5 years with positive TRAb. With RNA extracted from PBMCs as input, the TCR library was made. This material consisted of peripheral blood mononuclear cells (PBMCs), taken when the disease was refractory, from a patient treated with antithyroid drugs. The receptor set was obtained from a female donor with Graves disease.

This clonotype has just a few counts. The V gene is TRBV9, the J gene TRBJ2-1, with 9 bases matching TRBD2. The CDR3 runs 14 residues. Trimming cost V 2 bases and J 12 bases; bases outside gene matches: 9. The germline gives CDR1 SGDLS, CDR2 YYNGEE. DNA of the CDR3: TGTGCCAGCAGCGTGAGACTAGCGGACAGCCCGCAGTTCTTC. The encoded protein is CASSVRLADSPQFF.

The chain employs TRBV11-2 and TRBJ1-2, with a possible D match to TRBD1 (6 bases). The V end was cut by 1 base, the J end by 4 bases, with 10 bases between. The germline CDR1 and CDR2 sequences are SGHAT and FQNNGV. This CDR3 is 14 amino acids long. The CDR3 DNA reads as TGTGCCAGCAGCTTAGGGGACACCCTCTATGGCTACACCTTC. As protein: CASSLGDTLYGYTF.

This clonotype was seen at least ten times. A read error may produce the germline difference seen at one junction end. The genes are TRBV3-1 and TRBJ2-7, with TRBD1 as a possible D gene (5 bases). Per germline, CDR1 LGHDT and CDR2 YNNKEL (reference sequence). This CDR3 is built from 10 residues. CDR3 loop: CASSQDRVHF. The CDR3 coding sequence is TGTGCCAGCAGCCAAGACAGGGTCCACTTC.

Many counts were recorded for this clonotype. The chain joins TRBV12-3 or TRBV12-4 to TRBJ2-5, with D possibly matching TRBD2 (5 bases). The V end lost 1 base, the J end lost 9 bases, and 15 bases lay between the germline ends. The CDR3 contains 14 residues. The CDR3 protein is CASSLGTPRGPQYF. CDR3 bases: TGTGCCAGCAGTTTAGGCACACCCCGCGGGCCCCAGTACTTC.

This chain uses TRBV27 with TRBJ2-5; 8 bases map to TRBD1. J lost 6 bases, V lost 10 bases, and 16 bases had no gene match. The CDR3 loop spans 15 amino acids. Per the germline V gene, CDR1 is MNHEY and CDR2 is SMNVEV (reference sequence). The CDR3 here is CATSKGQGPQKTQYF. In nucleotides, the CDR3 is TGTGCCACCTCAAAAGGACAGGGACCACAAAAGACCCAGTACTTC.

This clonotype has only a few counts. The gene calls are TRBV24-1 and TRBJ2-1; D gene ambiguous. CDR3 length equals 20 residues. Trimming took 5 bases from V and 1 from J, leaving 26 bases between them. The germline V gene has CDR1 KGHDR and CDR2 SFDVKD. CDR3 DNA sequence: TGTGCCACCAGTGGCCGAAGACCAGGAACGTCTCAAAGTTCCTACAATGAGCAGTTCTTC. This gives the protein CATSGRRPGTSQSSYNEQFF.

This chain uses TRBV12-3 or TRBV12-4 with TRBJ1-3; D is unresolved. V lost 2 bases, J lost 2 bases, and 16 bases lay in between. The CDR3 is 17 amino acids. CDR3 region: CASSLLAGKRAGNTIYF. The CDR3 nucleotides read TGTGCCAGCAGTTTACTCGCGGGAAAACGGGCTGGAAACACCATATATTTT.

The V call is TRBV7-9, the J call TRBJ2-7, with 14 bases that match TRBD2. The ends lost 5 bases at V and 5 bases at J; junction bases unmatched: 5. Germline V gene lookup returns CDR1 SEHNR and CDR2 FQNEAQ (reference sequence). This CDR3 has 15 amino acids. CDR3 in DNA: TGTGCCAGCAGCATCGGGACTAGCGGGAGAAACGAGCAGTACTTC. Protein: CASSIGTSGRNEQYF. Drawing the rest from reference TRBV7-9 and TRBJ2-7, the complete variable domain is DTGVSQNPRHKITKRGQNVTFRCDPISEHNRLYWYRQTLGQGPEFLTYFQNEAQLEKSRLLSDRFSAERPKGSFSTLEIQRTEQGDSAMYLCASSIGTSGRNEQYFGPGTRLTVT.

This clonotype has a handful of counts. The chain employs TRBV20-1 and TRBJ1-5; no clear D. The CDR3 runs to 15 residues. Trimming cost V 1 base and J 2 bases, with 12 bases left between them. In germline, CDR1 is DFQATT, CDR2 SNEGSKA (reference sequence). CDR3: CSARADFLGNQPQHF. Here the CDR3 DNA reads TGCAGTGCTAGAGCTGATTTTCTTGGCAATCAGCCCCAGCATTTT.

V and J are TRBV5-1 and TRBJ1-1, with a tentative D call TRBD1 (6 bases). This CDR3 spans 12 amino acids. From germline, CDR1 is SGHRS and CDR2 YFSETQ. Trimming stripped 6 bases from V and 9 bases from J, with 15 bases between. The CDR3 DNA reads TGCGCCAGCAAAACCGGGGGGACACAAGCTTTCTTT. Its protein product is CASKTGGTQAFF.

Comments on this clonotype: A read error may explain this, as a much larger clone is one base away. This chain links TRBV20-1 with TRBJ1-2; no reliable D call. The CDR3 loop spans 12 amino acids. Trimming cost V 6 bases and J 8 bases, with 16 bases left between them. Per the germline V gene, CDR1 is DFQATT and CDR2 is SNEGSKA (reference sequence). CDR3 bases: TGCAGTGCAGATGTCGATCACGGGGGCTACACCTTC. Translating it yields CSADVDHGGYTF.

This clonotype was detected only a few times. The chain links TRBV5-1 to TRBJ1-1; 10 bases fit TRBD1. Germline-derived CDR1 and CDR2 are SGHRS and YFSETQ. This CDR3 spans 16 amino acids. V gave up 5 bases and J gave up 1 base; unmatched junction bases: 8. The CDR3 nucleotides are TGCGCCAGCAGTAGGGACAGGGGACGAGGGAACACTGAAGCTTTCTTT. Its protein is CASSRDRGRGNTEAFF. The full variable domain, completed using reference TRBV5-1 and TRBJ1-1, is KAGVTQTPRYLIKTRGQQVTLSCSPISGHRSVSWYQQTPGQGLQFLFEYFSETQRNKGNFPGRFSGRQFSNSRSEMNVSTLELGDSALYLCASSRDRGRGNTEAFFGQGTRLTVV.

This clonotype was observed a few times. The CDR3, as DNA: TGTGCCAGCAGCTCCCCAGGAAAATATAGCAATCAGCCCCAGCATTTT. Translation: CASSSPGKYSNQPQHF. The chain combines TRBV7-3 with TRBJ1-5; no definite D call. The CDR3 covers 16 residues. The V and J ends lost 4 bases and 0 bases respectively, with 13 bases between them. CDR1 and CDR2 (germline): SGHTA, FQGTGA.

The V and J genes are TRBV6-1 and TRBJ2-5; the match to TRBD2 covers 8 bases. This CDR3 spans 17 amino acids. V lost 5 bases to trimming and J lost 3 bases; unmatched junction nucleotides: 14. Per germline, CDR1 MNHNS and CDR2 SASEGT. The CDR3 DNA reads as TGTGCCAGCAGTTACCGCGCCGGGGTAGCGGGAAAAGAGACCCAGTACTTC. The encoded protein is CASSYRAGVAGKETQYF.

In its sample, this clonotype was seen a few times. This rearrangement joins TRBV30 to TRBJ2-2; D is uncertain. V was shortened by 0 bases and J by 1 base, with 6 bases between the two germline ends. Germline CDR1 GTSNPN, CDR2 SVGIG (reference sequence). The CDR3 contains 14 residues. Written as DNA, the CDR3 is TGTGCCTGGAGTGTCCGTGGGAACACCGGGGAGCTGTTTTTT. This gives the protein CAWSVRGNTGELFF.

Comment on this clonotype: Its ends do not fully match the called genes, so a read error is possible. The J gene is TRBJ2-7, the V gene TRBV5-1; no clear D gene. The CDR3 covers 12 residues. CDR1 and CDR2 (germline): SGHRS, YFSETQ. This CDR3 reads CPSSVEGYEQYF. CDR3 DNA: TGCCCCAGCAGCGTTGAAGGGTACGAGCAGTACTTC.

This clonotype was seen just once. V usage is TRBV7-2 and J usage is TRBJ1-1; the D is unclear. Deletions cut 0 bases from V and 0 bases from J, with 8 bases between. The CDR3 loop spans 15 amino acids. The germline V gene has CDR1 SGHTA and CDR2 FQGNSA. In DNA, the CDR3 is TGTGCCAGCAGCTTAGCGCTCACGGTGAACACTGAAGCTTTCTTT. Amino acids: CASSLALTVNTEAFF.

V and J are TRBV12-3 or TRBV12-4 and TRBJ2-7; no clear D. Trimming took off 7 bases at V and 2 bases at J, with 15 bases between the two ends. The CDR3 spans 14 residues. The CDR3 DNA reads as TGTGCCAGCAAATCAGCGCCGAGCCCCTACGAGCAGTACTTC. Translation: CASKSAPSPYEQYF.